The clone carrying this T cell receptor (beta chain) has just a few counts. With 6 bases clipped from V and 4 bases from J, the junction kept 21 bases outside the gene matches. CDR1 is LGHNA, CDR2 YSLEER, per germline. The CDR3 runs to 19 residues. The study ran the assay at deep level. Generated by immunoSEQ multiplex PCR, the TCRdb table keeps only in-frame clones and is missing some. The data hold 1 million to 1.2 million clones, with approximately 80% observed a single time. This sample was included in a study of shared clonotypes between healthy human individuals. The TCR was taken from a man between 18 and 29 years old in good health. Some clones in this sample may be carry-over from other donors' samples. The specimen was memory CD4+ T cells from PBMCs. As for subset: CD45RA-negative fraction. This chain uses TRBV4-3 with TRBJ2-5, with TRBD2 identical over 9 bases. CDR3 amino acids: CASSSRIGGSALAGETQYF. In DNA form, the CDR3 reads TGCGCCAGCAGTTCCCGTATTGGGGGTTCCGCACTAGCGGGAGAGACCCAGTACTTC.